This T cell receptor beta chain was found in a study of technical replicates of blood from several donors. The table came from immunoSEQ multiplex PCR; TCRdb's copy has only in-frame clones and leaves some out. The data contain 66,000 or so clones, 70% to 90% of them seen just once; the ten biggest clones take up around 5%. Looked up from germline, CDR1 is MNHNY and CDR2 is SVGAGI (reference sequence). CDR3 length: 14 amino acids. J lost 0 bases, V lost 5 bases, and 3 bases had no gene match. V and J are TRBV6-6 and TRBJ2-7, with 8 bases that match TRBD1. Sequencing input: PBMCs. This TCR derives from a human donor in good health. Some clones in this sample may be carry-over from other donors' samples. The CDR3 DNA follows: TGTGCCAGCAGTACCGGGACAGGCTCCTACGAGCAGTACTTC. It specifies CASSTGTGSYEQYF.